A selection of T cell receptor beta chains follows, all from one sample in a study of blood T cell repertoires in COVID-19. Method: immunoSEQ multiplex PCR; TCRdb's copy keeps in-frame clones and lacks some. The profile shows over 600,000 clones, around 89% of them singletons. The sample was peripheral blood. These receptors came from a young woman with acute or convalescent COVID-19. Each CDR3 is given with its conserved first and last residue. The D gene is left open where the match is weak. Rows may omit the clone size; those that give it use once, few, many or a size class.

>-|TRBV25-1|TRBJ2-7|-
TGTGCCAGCAGTGACCCGGGACTCTCGGGCGAGCAGTACTTC
CASSDPGLSGEQYF
>-|TRBV5-6|TRBJ1-2|-
TGTGCCAGCAGCGCGTCATTAAAGCTCGACTATGGCTACACCTTC
CASSASLKLDYGYTF
>-|TRBV29-1|TRBJ1-2|once
TGCAGCGTTGGGTGGGCAGGAGCTAGCGCGTATGGCTACACCTTC
CSVGWAGASAYGYTF
>-|TRBV6-1|TRBJ2-1|-
TGTGCCAGCAGTGAAGGGAGCGCTGTTGAGCAGTTCTTC
CASSEGSAVEQFF
>TRBD2|TRBV7-2|TRBJ2-3|-
TGTGCCAGCAGCTTAGAACTAGCGGGACCAGATACGCAGTATTTT
CASSLELAGPDTQYF
>TRBD1|TRBV4-3|TRBJ2-7|-
TGCGCCAGCAGCCAGACAGGGTTTAGGACGTCGCCCTACGAGCAGTACTTC
CASSQTGFRTSPYEQYF
>TRBD1|TRBV29-1|TRBJ2-1|once
TGCAGCGCTCTACTCCCGGACAGGGCGATGGACAATGAGCAGTTCTTC
CSALLPDRAMDNEQFF
>TRBD1|TRBV7-2|TRBJ1-2|-
TGTGCCAGCAGCTTAGGAAGAGAACCGCAGGGGGATGGCTATGGCTACACCTTC
CASSLGREPQGDGYGYTF
>-|TRBV12-2|TRBJ1-6|-
TGTGCAAGTCGCTTGAGGGGGGGAGGTTCACCCCTCCACTTT
CASRLRGGGSPLHF
>TRBD2|TRBV5-5|TRBJ2-2|-
TGTGCCAGCAGCTCCTGGACTAGCGGGGCAGGGAACACCGGGGAGCTGTTTTTT
CASSSWTSGAGNTGELFF
>-|TRBV12-5|TRBJ1-1|-
TGTGCTAGTGGTAGTCAGGGTGTGGGGGCTTTCTTT
CASGSQGVGAFF
>TRBD1|TRBV29-1|TRBJ2-7|once
TGCAGCGTTCTACCGGGACAGGGGCTTGGGAGCTACGAGCAGTACTTC
CSVLPGQGLGSYEQYF
>TRBD2|TRBV5-1|TRBJ2-7|-
TGCGCCAGCTTGAGCGGTAGCGGGGGACCTCCGTCCGAGCAGTACTTC
CASLSGSGGPPSEQYF
>TRBD1|TRBV2|TRBJ2-1|-
TGTGCCAGCCGCACGGACAGGGGGTCCTACAATGAGCAGTTCTTC
CASRTDRGSYNEQFF
>TRBD1|TRBV6-5|TRBJ1-2|-
TGTGCCATTCGAAGGGACAGCAGCTATGGCTACACCTTC
CAIRRDSSYGYTF
>TRBD1|TRBV4-3|TRBJ2-7|-
TGCGCCAGCAGCCAAGGTCTACAGGGGATGAAGCAGTACTTC
CASSQGLQGMKQYF